This T cell receptor (beta chain) derives from a study of human T cells and chemical hapten exposure. Study information: Investigators sensitized about 2 cm by about 2 cm of upper inner arm skin with 2% DPC. The study, taken as a whole, reports: Since the donors had alopecia, their immune response may not be the same as that of healthy people.

As regards this clonotype: The antigen is unknown.

V shed 4 bases and J 0 bases; nucleotides not matched to a gene: 7. Germline V gives CDR1 SGHTA, CDR2 FQGNSA. CDR3 length: 16 residues. Time point indicated: patch test 1, 2 weeks after DPC sensitization. This sample's treatment: therapeutic diphenylcyclopropenone sensitization with weekly scalp DPC. The library put unique molecular identifiers onto individual cDNA molecules. TCRdb processed the RACE reads anew with MiXCR; each CDR3 protein has one entry. Of around 300,000 distinct CDR3 sequences detected, 6% to 8.5% appear once; the ten largest clones hold about 8%. This rearrangement joins TRBV7-2 to TRBJ2-7, with TRBD1 identical over 9 bases. Sequencing used whole blood, obtained in connection with sensitization to the hapten diphenylcyclopropenone (DPC). The source is a woman aged 18-29 years with alopecia areata. Some clones in this sample may be carry-over from other donors' samples. CDR3 in DNA: TGTGCCAGCAGCTATAGACCGGGACAGGGCTCCTACGAGCAGTACTTC. Its protein product is CASSYRPGQGSYEQYF.